The present TCR beta chain was sequenced within a study of blood T cell repertoires in COVID-19. The wider study: The United States, Italy and Spain provided the acute and convalescent COVID-19 samples. Nucleic acid was either cDNA or gDNA, and it came from T cells, B-cell-depleted T cells, or PBMCs.

Data came from immunoSEQ multiplex PCR; TCRdb stores just in-frame clones and leaves some out. The sample comprises roughly 150,000 clones, over 70% of which are singletons, and about 5.8% rests with the top ten. Enrolled through a virtual design, the participants were between roughly 18 and 90 years of age and came from some 25 US areas. Participant reports of clinical history set cohort assignment. The TCR sequence derives from a woman aged 40 to 50 with acute COVID-19. The sample was PBMCs or T cells enriched from blood (not recorded which).

CDR3 sequence: CASSFRQGAGEKLFF. The CDR3 region has the DNA TGCGCCAGCAGCTTCCGGCAGGGGGCAGGGGAAAAACTGTTTTTT. The chain uses TRBV5-1 and TRBJ1-4; TRBD1 agrees at 8 bases. The V gene's germline CDR1 is SGHRS and CDR2 YFSETQ. This CDR3 contains 15 residues. V lost 2 bases to trimming and J lost 8 bases; unmatched junction nucleotides: 8.